Listed here are 2 T cell receptor beta chains from one sample, sequenced in a study of cytomegalovirus exposure and HLA in healthy donors. The PCR had 60 Vbeta and 13 Jbeta primers. TCRdb's table, derived via immunoSEQ multiplex PCR, lists solely in-frame clones and lacks some. This table has 170,000 or so clones, 65% to 80% appearing once. Sequenced input: PBMCs. The source of these receptors is a woman in her 30s in good health and CMV-seronegative.

The J gene is TRBJ2-7, the V gene TRBV15; 7 bases match TRBD2. Trimming cost V 1 base and J 1 base; bases outside gene matches: 7. Germline CDR1 LNHNV, CDR2 YYDKDF (reference sequence). The CDR3 length is 16 residues. The CDR3 sequence is CATSRAASGSSYEQYF. CDR3 sequence (DNA): TGTGCCACCAGCAGAGCCGCTAGCGGAAGTTCCTACGAGCAGTACTTC.

In DNA form, the CDR3 reads TGTGCCAGCAGCTTAGCGCGCGGCCTTTACTCTGGAAACACCATATATTTT. It encodes CASSLARGLYSGNTIYF. The chain has TRBV7-9 and TRBJ1-3; D remains unclear. The CDR3 loop spans 17 amino acids. V gave up 0 bases and J gave up 0 bases, with 12 bases separating them. CDR1 SEHNR and CDR2 FQNEAQ come from the germline V gene (reference sequence).